The source of this T cell receptor beta chain is a study of T cell responses to AZD1222 COVID-19 vaccine (dated by TCRdb to the early 2020s). Regarding the study in general: AZD1222 recipients whose second dose came at about 4 weeks and those whose second dose came at about 12 weeks were combined into one group, since spike-specific TCR depth and breadth did not differ between the two schedules. A total of about 240 trial participants underwent TCR sequencing, of whom 200 to 220 received two doses of AZD1222 and about 25 received two doses of the MenACWY control vaccine. Trial participants were enrolled by age into subgroups of 18-55, 56-69 and 70-plus years, and around 150, 28 and 57 TCR-sequenced participants, respectively, were included in these subgroups.

The CDR3 regions of human TCRbeta chains were analyzed by immunosequencing. Per the original workflow: Repertoire TCRs were checked for matches against a reference library of SARS-CoV-2-specific TCRs that had been generated using the MIRA antigen-specificity platform. Breadth meant the fraction of unique TCRs that were SARS-CoV-2-associated, whereas depth meant the fraction of total T cells that were SARS-CoV-2-associated. Using the MIRA data, each spike-specific TCR was mapped to the spike region that the TCR reacts to and placed in a CD4 or CD8 class. Log10-transformed breadth and depth values were compared by one-way ANOVA with Sidak's multiple comparisons tests. TCRdb mirrors the immuneACCESS table, restricted to in-frame sequences. Some clones are absent from its copies; in checked studies, under half trace to an unresolved V gene, and the reason for the others is unknown. V, J and clone size are taken as reported in that table, and D and trimming were inferred from the DNA itself. In all, the sample holds 150,000 or so clones, and approximately 90% of those were seen once. Jointly, the top ten make up approximately 5.1% of the sample.

As concerns this clone: Its recognized antigen is unknown. Base qualities are missing; no much larger clone stands one base away.

Paper-wide results and their limitations: Only five to seven AZD1222 recipients were SARS-CoV-2 seropositive at baseline, limiting conclusions about previously exposed vaccinees. After two AZD1222 doses, both the breadth and the depth of spike-specific TCRs were significantly higher than at day 0 and than in MenACWY recipients. Because no day 14 peak-response samples were available, the repertoires could be characterized only after the peak T cell response. In the small 56-69-year group, the increase in depth fell short of significance, most likely because of low power. The vaccine-associated CD4 TCRs covered the entire spike protein, and the dominant responses fell in regions 160-218 and 743-854. Participants were mostly white British and included more females than males, and it was suggested by the authors that clonal diversity may have been underestimated. Nearly half of unique spike-specific TCRs reportedly recognized epitopes outside regions mutated in the B.1.351 and B.1.1.7 variants.

Read against the paper, the sample's time point label means: baseline before first vaccination. The vaccinee samples were drawn from two UK trials, COV001 and COV002, one of which was a single-blind randomized controlled phase 2/3 trial testing AZD1222 (ChAdOx1 nCoV-19) in healthy adults. For TCRbeta chain sequencing, PBMC samples from trial participants were taken at day 0 and at day 28 after the second dose. The CDR3 runs 8 amino acids, cysteine and phenylalanine included. The CDR3 DNA has 24 bases and is translated from base 1. The clonotype was recovered from an adult in good health. Recombination linked TRBV12-1 to TRBJ2-7. TRBV12-1 is marked as a pseudogene. Sequenced material: peripheral blood, taken on day 0 of AZD1222 vaccination. The nucleotide sequence reads TGTGCCACCTACGAGCAGTACTTC. Translated, this is CATYEQYF.